The rows below give T cell receptor beta chains drawn from one sample of a study of blood T cell repertoires in COVID-19. Using immunoSEQ multiplex PCR, the repertoire was profiled, and TCRdb retains in-frame clones only, with some absent. The sample has about 250,000 clones; about 85% are singletons. The sequencing sample was made of PBMCs or T cells enriched from blood (not recorded which). These TCRs come from a woman aged 45-59 years who had recovered from COVID-19. CDR3s include the opening cysteine and the closing phenylalanine or tryptophan. A D gene is named only where the DNA matches it firmly. Some rows mark clone size as missing; the rest say once, few, many or name a class of expanded clone.

clone_size: .
j_call: TRBJ1-5
cdr3_length: 15
d_call: .
v_call: TRBV3-1/TRBV3-2
cdr3_aa: CASSQEGAPNQPQHF
cdr3_nt: TGTGCCAGCAGCCAAGAGGGAGCCCCCAATCAGCCCCAGCATTTT

clone_size: .
j_call: TRBJ1-4
cdr3_length: 17
d_call: .
v_call: TRBV7-9
cdr3_aa: CASSRLIGQFFNEKLFF
cdr3_nt: TGTGCCAGCAGCCGCTTAATAGGACAGTTTTTTAATGAAAAACTGTTTTTT

clone_size: .
j_call: TRBJ2-2
cdr3_length: 14
d_call: .
v_call: TRBV7-3
cdr3_aa: CASSYSVNTGELFF
cdr3_nt: TGTGCCAGCAGCTATTCCGTCAACACCGGGGAGCTGTTTTTT

clone_size: .
j_call: TRBJ2-7
cdr3_length: 17
d_call: TRBD1
v_call: TRBV19
cdr3_aa: CASKKETGEAAYDEQYF
cdr3_nt: TGTGCCAGTAAAAAGGAGACAGGGGAGGCTGCTTACGACGAGCAGTACTTC

clone_size: .
j_call: TRBJ1-2
cdr3_length: 13
d_call: .
v_call: TRBV28
cdr3_aa: CATQGWGPYGYTF
cdr3_nt: TGTGCCACCCAGGGGTGGGGGCCCTATGGCTACACCTTC

clone_size: .
j_call: TRBJ1-5
cdr3_length: 16
d_call: .
v_call: TRBV7-2
cdr3_aa: CASSPSGQVRYQPQHF
cdr3_nt: TGTGCCAGCAGCCCAAGTGGGCAGGTCAGGTATCAGCCCCAGCATTTT

clone_size: .
j_call: TRBJ2-3
cdr3_length: 17
d_call: .
v_call: TRBV9
cdr3_aa: CASSVKETGIVADTQYF
cdr3_nt: TGTGCCAGCAGCGTAAAAGAAACCGGGATAGTGGCAGATACGCAGTATTTT

clone_size: .
j_call: TRBJ2-7
cdr3_length: 13
d_call: TRBD2
v_call: TRBV12-3/TRBV12-4
cdr3_aa: CASRTGLAGEQYF
cdr3_nt: TGTGCCAGCAGAACGGGACTAGCGGGCGAGCAGTACTTC

clone_size: .
j_call: TRBJ2-1
cdr3_length: 17
d_call: TRBD2
v_call: TRBV19
cdr3_aa: CASSMSPSGRTYNEQFF
cdr3_nt: TGTGCCAGTAGTATGTCCCCCAGCGGGAGGACCTACAATGAGCAGTTCTTC

clone_size: .
j_call: TRBJ2-1
cdr3_length: 15
d_call: .
v_call: TRBV2
cdr3_aa: CASSATRSSYNEQFF
cdr3_nt: TGTGCCAGCAGTGCTACTCGTAGCTCCTACAATGAGCAGTTCTTC

clone_size: .
j_call: TRBJ2-7
cdr3_length: 12
d_call: .
v_call: TRBV5-1
cdr3_aa: CASSLAHGEQYF
cdr3_nt: TGCGCCAGCAGCTTGGCCCACGGGGAGCAGTACTTC

clone_size: .
j_call: TRBJ1-2
cdr3_length: 13
d_call: TRBD1
v_call: TRBV27
cdr3_aa: CASTSGQGYGYTF
cdr3_nt: TGTGCCAGCACCTCGGGACAGGGTTATGGCTACACCTTC

clone_size: .
j_call: TRBJ1-4
cdr3_length: 12
d_call: .
v_call: TRBV19
cdr3_aa: CASSTTSEKLFF
cdr3_nt: TGTGCCAGTAGTACTACCTCGGAAAAACTGTTTTTT

clone_size: .
j_call: TRBJ2-7
cdr3_length: 15
d_call: TRBD2
v_call: TRBV16
cdr3_aa: CASSQLGTSSSEQYF
cdr3_nt: TGTGCCAGCAGCCAGTTGGGGACTAGTAGTAGCGAGCAGTACTTC

clone_size: .
j_call: TRBJ1-3
cdr3_length: 14
d_call: TRBD1
v_call: TRBV28
cdr3_aa: CASSSQGEGNTIYF
cdr3_nt: TGTGCCAGCAGTTCCCAGGGGGAAGGAAACACCATATATTTT

clone_size: .
j_call: TRBJ1-1
cdr3_length: 14
d_call: .
v_call: TRBV11-1
cdr3_aa: CASSFGTQNTEAFF
cdr3_nt: TGTGCCAGCAGCTTTGGGACACAGAACACTGAAGCTTTCTTT

clone_size: .
j_call: TRBJ1-1
cdr3_length: 13
d_call: .
v_call: TRBV11-3
cdr3_aa: CASSLGANTEAFF
cdr3_nt: TGTGCCAGCAGCTTAGGGGCTAACACTGAAGCTTTCTTT

clone_size: .
j_call: TRBJ2-2
cdr3_length: 14
d_call: .
v_call: TRBV30
cdr3_aa: CAWRPGTGPGELFF
cdr3_nt: TGTGCCTGGAGGCCCGGGACTGGCCCCGGGGAGCTGTTTTTT

clone_size: .
j_call: TRBJ1-5
cdr3_length: 15
d_call: TRBD1
v_call: TRBV3-1/TRBV3-2
cdr3_aa: CASSRGGTGNQPQHF
cdr3_nt: TGTGCCAGCAGCCGAGGAGGGACAGGCAATCAGCCCCAGCATTTT

clone_size: once
j_call: TRBJ1-2
cdr3_length: 16
d_call: .
v_call: TRBV6-2/TRBV6-3
cdr3_aa: CASSYTTGKPNYGYTF
cdr3_nt: TGTGCCAGCAGTTACACCACAGGGAAACCTAACTATGGCTACACCTTC

clone_size: .
j_call: TRBJ2-1
cdr3_length: 15
d_call: TRBD2
v_call: TRBV5-4
cdr3_aa: CASSLGQLADNEQFF
cdr3_nt: TGTGCCAGCAGCTTGGGACAGCTAGCGGACAATGAGCAGTTCTTC

clone_size: once
j_call: TRBJ1-5
cdr3_length: 17
d_call: .
v_call: TRBV15
cdr3_aa: CATSRDLRGYSNQPQHF
cdr3_nt: TGTGCCACCAGCAGAGATCTGAGGGGGTATAGCAATCAGCCCCAGCATTTT

clone_size: .
j_call: TRBJ2-4
cdr3_length: 14
d_call: .
v_call: TRBV6-5
cdr3_aa: CASSSTVAKNIQYF
cdr3_nt: TGTGCCAGCAGTTCCACAGTAGCCAAAAACATTCAGTACTTC

clone_size: .
j_call: TRBJ2-1
cdr3_length: 13
d_call: TRBD2
v_call: TRBV18
cdr3_aa: CASSQGLAPEQFF
cdr3_nt: TGTGCCAGCTCACAAGGACTAGCCCCTGAGCAGTTCTTC

clone_size: .
j_call: TRBJ2-1
cdr3_length: 13
d_call: .
v_call: TRBV7-2
cdr3_aa: CAVVQGSYNEQFF
cdr3_nt: TGTGCAGTCGTCCAGGGGTCCTACAATGAGCAGTTCTTC

clone_size: .
j_call: TRBJ2-1
cdr3_length: 17
d_call: TRBD1
v_call: TRBV6-6
cdr3_aa: CASSPRQGVGYYNEQFF
cdr3_nt: TGTGCCAGCAGTCCCCGACAGGGTGTAGGGTACTACAATGAGCAGTTCTTC

clone_size: .
j_call: TRBJ1-1
cdr3_length: 13
d_call: TRBD1
v_call: TRBV10-1
cdr3_aa: CASSRGLNTEAFF
cdr3_nt: TGCGCCAGCTCCAGGGGGCTGAACACTGAAGCTTTCTTT

clone_size: .
j_call: TRBJ1-6
cdr3_length: 15
d_call: TRBD1
v_call: TRBV7-9
cdr3_aa: CASSLDDRGNSPLHF
cdr3_nt: TGTGCCAGCAGCCTAGACGACAGGGGTAATTCACCCCTCCACTTT

clone_size: .
j_call: TRBJ2-3
cdr3_length: 14
d_call: .
v_call: TRBV7-2
cdr3_aa: CASSLADRKDTQYF
cdr3_nt: TGTGCCAGCAGCTTAGCGGACAGAAAAGATACGCAGTATTTT

clone_size: .
j_call: TRBJ1-5
cdr3_length: 13
d_call: .
v_call: TRBV28
cdr3_aa: CASNGHSNQPQHF
cdr3_nt: TGTGCCAGCAATGGACATAGCAATCAGCCCCAGCATTTT

clone_size: once
j_call: TRBJ2-1
cdr3_length: 13
d_call: .
v_call: TRBV30
cdr3_aa: CAWSTRIANEQFF
cdr3_nt: TGTGCCTGGAGTACCCGAATAGCCAATGAGCAGTTCTTC

clone_size: .
j_call: TRBJ2-5
cdr3_length: 13
d_call: .
v_call: TRBV30
cdr3_aa: CAWSIWGQETQYF
cdr3_nt: TGTGCCTGGAGTATTTGGGGGCAGGAGACCCAGTACTTC

clone_size: .
j_call: TRBJ1-2
cdr3_length: 15
d_call: .
v_call: TRBV7-8
cdr3_aa: CASSLVAWGVSGYTF
cdr3_nt: TGTGCCAGCAGCTTAGTAGCTTGGGGAGTGAGTGGCTACACCTTC

clone_size: .
j_call: TRBJ2-7
cdr3_length: 14
d_call: .
v_call: TRBV19
cdr3_aa: CASSASGLPYEQYF
cdr3_nt: TGTGCCAGTAGTGCGTCAGGGTTGCCCTACGAGCAGTACTTC

clone_size: .
j_call: TRBJ1-2
cdr3_length: 16
d_call: TRBD1
v_call: TRBV6-5
cdr3_aa: CASSYTPGQGWNGYTF
cdr3_nt: TGTGCCAGCAGTTACACCCCGGGACAGGGTTGGAATGGCTACACCTTC

clone_size: .
j_call: TRBJ1-2
cdr3_length: 14
d_call: .
v_call: TRBV2
cdr3_aa: CASSLTDRGYGYTF
cdr3_nt: TGTGCCAGCAGCCTGACGGACAGAGGATATGGCTACACCTTC

clone_size: .
j_call: TRBJ2-7
cdr3_length: 15
d_call: .
v_call: TRBV4-3
cdr3_aa: CASSQEGGQGGEQYF
cdr3_nt: TGCGCCAGCAGCCAAGAAGGAGGGCAGGGAGGAGAGCAGTACTTC

clone_size: .
j_call: TRBJ1-5
cdr3_length: 13
d_call: TRBD1
v_call: TRBV29-1
cdr3_aa: CSVGDRVDQPQHF
cdr3_nt: TGCAGCGTTGGAGACAGGGTCGATCAGCCCCAGCATTTT

clone_size: .
j_call: TRBJ1-1
cdr3_length: 15
d_call: .
v_call: TRBV25-1
cdr3_aa: CASSEYAGVNTEAFF
cdr3_nt: TGTGCCAGCAGTGAATATGCCGGGGTGAACACTGAAGCTTTCTTT

clone_size: .
j_call: TRBJ2-7
cdr3_length: 15
d_call: TRBD1
v_call: TRBV6-5
cdr3_aa: CASKTRQGLSDEQYF
cdr3_nt: TGTGCCAGCAAAACCCGACAGGGGTTATCCGACGAGCAGTACTTC

clone_size: .
j_call: TRBJ1-2
cdr3_length: 14
d_call: TRBD1
v_call: TRBV5-1
cdr3_aa: CASRSTGSDSGYTF
cdr3_nt: TGCGCCAGCAGATCGACAGGGTCCGATTCTGGCTACACCTTC

clone_size: .
j_call: TRBJ1-4
cdr3_length: 16
d_call: TRBD1
v_call: TRBV24-1
cdr3_aa: CATSDVTGGLPEKLFF
cdr3_nt: TGTGCCACCAGTGATGTTACAGGGGGCCTCCCAGAAAAACTGTTTTTT

clone_size: .
j_call: TRBJ2-7
cdr3_length: 16
d_call: .
v_call: TRBV7-2
cdr3_aa: CASSSGKGLASYEQYF
cdr3_nt: TGTGCCAGCAGCTCGGGGAAGGGGCTAGCGAGCTACGAGCAGTACTTC

clone_size: .
j_call: TRBJ1-6
cdr3_length: 14
d_call: TRBD1
v_call: TRBV4-3
cdr3_aa: CASSQAPDRGILHF
cdr3_nt: TGCGCCAGCAGCCAAGCCCCCGACAGGGGTATCCTCCACTTT

clone_size: once
j_call: TRBJ2-1
cdr3_length: 13
d_call: TRBD1
v_call: TRBV7-9
cdr3_aa: CASSFTGGSEQFF
cdr3_nt: TGTGCCAGCAGCTTTACAGGGGGAAGTGAGCAGTTCTTC

clone_size: .
j_call: TRBJ2-7
cdr3_length: 16
d_call: TRBD2
v_call: TRBV5-1
cdr3_aa: CASSRWTSGTFYEQYF
cdr3_nt: TGCGCCAGCAGCCGCTGGACTAGCGGGACCTTCTACGAGCAGTACTTC

clone_size: .
j_call: TRBJ2-7
cdr3_length: 14
d_call: TRBD1
v_call: TRBV5-4
cdr3_aa: CASSLRTGTSEQYF
cdr3_nt: TGTGCCAGCAGCTTGAGGACAGGGACCTCCGAGCAGTACTTC

clone_size: .
j_call: TRBJ2-1
cdr3_length: 15
d_call: TRBD2
v_call: TRBV24-1
cdr3_aa: CATSLTSGRPNEQFF
cdr3_nt: TGTGCCACCAGTTTGACTAGCGGGAGGCCCAATGAGCAGTTCTTC

clone_size: .
j_call: TRBJ1-5
cdr3_length: 12
d_call: .
v_call: TRBV19
cdr3_aa: CASSENNQPQHF
cdr3_nt: TGTGCCAGTAGCGAGAACAATCAGCCCCAGCATTTT

clone_size: .
j_call: TRBJ2-7
cdr3_length: 15
d_call: TRBD2
v_call: TRBV6-5
cdr3_aa: CASSPTSGKPYEQYF
cdr3_nt: TGTGCCAGCAGTCCGACTAGCGGGAAACCCTACGAGCAGTACTTC

clone_size: .
j_call: TRBJ1-2
cdr3_length: 14
d_call: .
v_call: TRBV27
cdr3_aa: CASSLSGDNYGYTF
cdr3_nt: TGTGCCAGCAGTTTGTCAGGGGATAACTATGGCTACACCTTC

clone_size: .
j_call: TRBJ1-6
cdr3_length: 12
d_call: TRBD1
v_call: TRBV27
cdr3_aa: CASSDRGVGLHF
cdr3_nt: TGTGCCAGCAGCGACAGGGGTGTAGGCCTCCACTTT

clone_size: .
j_call: TRBJ2-7
cdr3_length: 14
d_call: .
v_call: TRBV19
cdr3_aa: CASSIGGGASEQYF
cdr3_nt: TGTGCCAGTAGTATAGGGGGCGGGGCGTCCGAGCAGTACTTC